The clone carrying this TCR beta chain has just one count. Its antigen is not identified. The data belong to a study of cytomegalovirus exposure and HLA in healthy donors. On the study more broadly: The 95 million to 120 million unique TCR beta sequences, from roughly 170 million T cells, were found by an earlier analysis. Membership in the Caucasian-associated ancestry cluster was found for 65% to 85% of around 380 genotyped donors. Counted in an early data release were tens of millions of unique TCRs from HLA-typed donors.

Germline CDR1 reads KGHSH; CDR2 reads LQKENI. The CDR3 is 16 amino acids. V gave up 2 bases and J gave up 4 bases; unmatched junction bases: 8. Findings of the study overall: Several top significant clusters appeared, in a later analysis, to be linked to common viral pathogens.

This PCR relied on a set of 60 Vbeta primers and 13 Jbeta primers. Sequencing was performed with immunoSEQ multiplex PCR; in TCRdb, only in-frame clones are kept and a portion is missing. Among some 140,000 clones, almost 80% were seen once, and the ten largest hold around 1%. The sample comprised PBMCs. This chain links TRBV18 with TRBJ1-3, with 7 nucleotides matching TRBD1. This receptor was identified in a man aged 18-30 years in good health and CMV-seronegative. CDR3 residues: CASSPGVTGRGNTIYF. In DNA, the CDR3 is TGTGCCAGCTCACCAGGCGTGACAGGGCGAGGAAACACCATATATTTT.